This TCR beta chain was recorded in a study of blood T cell repertoires in COVID-19. Across the study: Acute and convalescent COVID-19 specimens originated in the United States, Italy and Spain. Nucleic acid was either cDNA or gDNA, and it came from T cells, B-cell-depleted T cells, or PBMCs.

With regard to this clone: The same CDR3 also results from other DNA sequences found in this sample.

In the original processing: How many nucleated cells were present was estimated from reference gene primer amplification. Sequencing was performed with immunoSEQ multiplex PCR; in TCRdb, only in-frame clones are kept and a portion is missing. V and J calls and clone size are copied from that table; D and trimming were computed from the DNA. The table records about 270,000 clones, around nine tenths of them present only once. This receptor was obtained from a man between 35 and 55 years old with active or convalescent COVID-19. Sequencing input: peripheral blood.

CDR3 sequence (DNA): TGCGCCAGCTCAGGACAGCTGAACACTGAAGCTTTCTTT. Encoded protein: CASSGQLNTEAFF. The rearrangement uses TRBV10-1 and TRBJ1-1; tentative D call: TRBD1 (6 bases). Germline V lookup: CDR1 WNHNN, CDR2 SYGVQD (reference sequence). The CDR3 is made up of 13 amino acids. The ends were cut back, 8 bases at V and 0 bases at J, with 10 bases in the middle.